Listed below are T cell receptor beta chains from one sample, sequenced in a study of cytomegalovirus exposure and HLA in healthy donors. The assay was immunoSEQ multiplex PCR, and TCRdb's table has in-frame clones only and misses some. The data show 90,000 to 130,000 clones, with 70% to 90% seen just once and more than 1.5% held by the top ten. The sample consisted of PBMCs. Receptors originate from a man aged 40-49 years in good health and CMV-seronegative. Both conserved end residues are part of each CDR3. Fields, in order: J gene, clone size, D gene, V gene, CDR3 DNA, CDR3 protein. D genes are given only for firm matches. Clone size appears in some rows only: once, few, many, or a class for an expanded clone.

TRBJ2-5 | NA | TRBD2 | TRBV5-1 | TGCGCCAGCAGCTTGGCGTCTAGCGGGGTCCAAGAGACCCAGTACTTC | CASSLASSGVQETQYF
TRBJ2-6 | few | TRBD1 | TRBV19 | TGTGCCAGTAGTATTTTTTCGGGACAGGGAAGGATGGGATCTGGGGCCAACGTCCTGACTTTC | CASSIFSGQGRMGSGANVLTF
TRBJ2-5 | NA | TRBD2 | TRBV9 | TGTGCCAGCAGCTTGGGACTAATAGGGACCCAGTACTTC | CASSLGLIGTQYF
TRBJ1-2 | NA | TRBD1 | TRBV5-5 | TGTGCCAGCAGCTTGGCCACGGCAGGGGGCTACGGCTACACCTTC | CASSLATAGGYGYTF
TRBJ2-2 | NA | TRBD1 | TRBV7-3 | TGTGCCAGCAGCTTAAGGACAGGCCCCGGGGAGCTGTTTTTT | CASSLRTGPGELFF
TRBJ1-1 | NA | NA | TRBV27 | TGTGCCAGCTTGCGGGGCACTGAAGCTTTCTTT | CASLRGTEAFF
TRBJ1-2 | NA | TRBD1 | TRBV5-1 | TGCGCCAGCAGCTTGGCCTGGGACAGAAGGGGTAACTATGGCTACACCTTC | CASSLAWDRRGNYGYTF
TRBJ2-5 | NA | TRBD2 | TRBV4-1 | TGCGCCAGCAGCCAAGGCGGGGGACTCCAAGAGACCCAGTACTTC | CASSQGGGLQETQYF
TRBJ2-3 | NA | TRBD2 | TRBV29-1 | TGCAGCGTCGTACTAGCGGGGGTCGATACGCAGTATTTT | CSVVLAGVDTQYF
TRBJ2-3 | NA | NA | TRBV1 | TGCACCAGCAGCCAAGATTGGCGGGGGGCGCCTTTGGAGGGAGATACGCAGTATTTT | CTSSQDWRGAPLEGDTQYF
TRBJ1-2 | NA | NA | TRBV29-1 | TGCAGCGTTGACCAGACAGTCTATGGCTACACCTTC | CSVDQTVYGYTF
TRBJ2-3 | few | NA | TRBV29-1 | TGCAGCTTTCAGCAGACTAGCACAGATACGCAGTATTTT | CSFQQTSTDTQYF
TRBJ2-2 | NA | TRBD2 | TRBV7-6 | TGTGCCAGCAGGATTAGCGGGGTGAACACCGGGGAGCTGTTTTTT | CASRISGVNTGELFF
TRBJ1-4 | NA | NA | TRBV2 | TGTGCCAGCAGTGGGGGGGTTGGGGAAAAACTGTTTTTT | CASSGGVGEKLFF
TRBJ2-1 | NA | TRBD2 | TRBV5-4 | TGTGCCATCCCCGGACTAGCAGGCGAGCAGTTCTTC | CAIPGLAGEQFF
TRBJ2-7 | NA | TRBD2 | TRBV18 | TGTGCCAGCTCACCAGCGGGGGGAGGCTACGAGCAGTACTTC | CASSPAGGGYEQYF
TRBJ2-1 | NA | NA | TRBV5-1 | TGCGCCAGCAGCACACCCTTGGATGAGCAGTTCTTC | CASSTPLDEQFF
TRBJ1-1 | NA | TRBD1 | TRBV7-2 | TGTGCCAGCAGCCCGGAGGGGACAGGGCACACTGAAGCTTTCTTT | CASSPEGTGHTEAFF
TRBJ1-2 | NA | NA | TRBV27 | TGTGCCAGCAGCCGGAATACAGGGTCTGGCTACACCTTC | CASSRNTGSGYTF
TRBJ1-3 | NA | TRBD1 | TRBV28 | TGTGCCAGCAGTTTAGCGCTTGGACAGGGGAGCGGAAACACCATATATTTT | CASSLALGQGSGNTIYF
TRBJ1-1 | NA | TRBD1 | TRBV19 | TGTGCCAGTAGTGGCAGGGGGTATAACACTGAAGCTTTCTTT | CASSGRGYNTEAFF
TRBJ1-1 | once | NA | TRBV7-6 | TGTGCCAGCAGCTTAAACAACCAGAACACTGAAGCTTTCTTT | CASSLNNQNTEAFF
TRBJ1-6 | NA | NA | TRBV2 | TGTGCCAGCCGGGGGGTCATCGGATCACCCCTCCACTTT | CASRGVIGSPLHF
TRBJ1-3 | NA | TRBD1 | TRBV11-2 | TGTGCCAGCAGCTTAGAACAGGGGGCCGCTGTCTCTGGAAACACCATATATTTT | CASSLEQGAAVSGNTIYF
TRBJ2-5 | NA | TRBD1 | TRBV25-1 | TGTGCCAGCTCCCGGGACAGCATAGGGGTGGAGACCCAGTACTTC | CASSRDSIGVETQYF
TRBJ1-1 | NA | NA | TRBV5-1 | TGCGCCAGCAGCCGCTTCACGACGGGCACTGAAGCTTTCTTT | CASSRFTTGTEAFF
TRBJ1-1 | NA | NA | TRBV29-1 | TGCAGCGTTGTCAGACAAAGGGGCGGGAACACTGAAGCTTTCTTT | CSVVRQRGGNTEAFF
TRBJ1-1 | NA | NA | TRBV7-9 | TGTGCCAGCAGTTACGACAAGAACACTGAAGCTTTCTTT | CASSYDKNTEAFF
TRBJ1-5 | once | NA | TRBV6-5 | TGTGCCAGCAGGGACCGACTAGGCAATCAGCCCCAGCATTTT | CASRDRLGNQPQHF
TRBJ2-1 | NA | NA | TRBV9 | TGTGCCAGCGGGAGATCCGCTAGCTCCTACAATGAGCAGTTCTTC | CASGRSASSYNEQFF
TRBJ2-2 | NA | TRBD1 | TRBV4-3 | TGCGCCAGCAGCCAGGGACAGGGGGCCGGGGAGCTGTTTTTT | CASSQGQGAGELFF
TRBJ2-2 | NA | NA | TRBV6-5 | TGTGCCAGCTCCCGGGATGGGGTTTGGGGCGGGGAGCTGTTTTTT | CASSRDGVWGGELFF
TRBJ2-7 | NA | TRBD2 | TRBV25-1 | TGTGCCAGCAGTATAAGCGGGGGGCTCCCCTACGAGCAGTACTTC | CASSISGGLPYEQYF
TRBJ2-1 | NA | TRBD1 | TRBV2 | TGTGCCAGCAGAAAGACAGGGTCCCCCTACAATGAGCAGTTCTTC | CASRKTGSPYNEQFF
TRBJ1-5 | NA | TRBD1 | TRBV6-1 | TGTGCCAGCAGTGAAAGGAGACAGGGCAACAATCAGCCCCAGCATTTT | CASSERRQGNNQPQHF
TRBJ2-1 | NA | NA | TRBV6-4 | TGTGCCAGCAGCGAGGGGGTCTACAATGAGCAGTTCTTC | CASSEGVYNEQFF
TRBJ1-6 | NA | TRBD1 | TRBV4-2 | TGTGCCAGCAGCCAAGATCGACAGGGCAGCTCCTATAATTCACCCCTCCACTTT | CASSQDRQGSSYNSPLHF
TRBJ2-7 | NA | TRBD1 | TRBV5-1 | TGCGCCAGCAGCTTGGCGGGGACAGGAGTCCCAGTCTTTGGGCAGTACTTC | CASSLAGTGVPVFGQYF
TRBJ1-4 | NA | NA | TRBV15 | TGTGCCACCAGCAGAGGGCGGGGGGTCGCTAATGAAAAACTGTTTTTT | CATSRGRGVANEKLFF
TRBJ1-6 | NA | NA | TRBV9 | TGTGCCAGCAGCGCTCTGGGTCAGGGAAATTCACCCCTCCACTTT | CASSALGQGNSPLHF
TRBJ1-5 | NA | TRBD1 | TRBV6-5 | TGTGCCAGCAGTTACTCCCGGGACAGGGGTCAGCCCCAGCATTTT | CASSYSRDRGQPQHF
TRBJ2-3 | NA | NA | TRBV7-9 | TGTGCCAGCAGCTTACCGAGGAGGTTGGGGAATACGCAGTATTTT | CASSLPRRLGNTQYF
TRBJ2-7 | once | TRBD2 | TRBV5-1 | TGCGCCAGCAGCCAGGGACTAGCGGGGCGTCCGATCACCTACGAGCAGTACTTC | CASSQGLAGRPITYEQYF
TRBJ1-1 | NA | TRBD1 | TRBV10-3 | TGTGCCATCAGTCCGGGACAGGGGTGGCGAACTGAAGCTTTCTTT | CAISPGQGWRTEAFF
TRBJ1-4 | NA | NA | TRBV19 | TGTGCCAGTAGTATTTCCCGGACAGCGAGGAATGAAAAACTGTTTTTT | CASSISRTARNEKLFF
TRBJ2-7 | NA | NA | TRBV6-5 | TGTGCCAGCAGTTATCACGGGGTTACCTCCTACGAGCAGTACTTC | CASSYHGVTSYEQYF
TRBJ2-7 | NA | NA | TRBV5-4 | TGTGCCAGCAGCTTTGGGCCCAGCTATGACGAGCAGTACTTC | CASSFGPSYDEQYF
TRBJ1-2 | NA | NA | TRBV2 | TGTGCCAGCAGTGAAGAACGTGGCAATGGCTACACCTTC | CASSEERGNGYTF
TRBJ1-5 | few | NA | TRBV19 | TGTGCCAGTAGGTCATTCGGACAGAATCAGCCCCAGCATTTT | CASRSFGQNQPQHF